Sequencing of this T cell receptor beta chain was carried out in a study of T cell responses to AZD1222 COVID-19 vaccine. On this clone itself: One end of the junction fails to match germline, which may point to a read error.

Assay used: immunoSEQ multiplex PCR; TCRdb lists only in-frame clones, some missing. The data contain about 140,000 clones, over 90% of them singletons. This TCR came from an adult in good health. The material was peripheral blood, obtained on day 0 of MenACWY control vaccination.

DNA of the CDR3: TGTGCCAGCAGCGCAACCCTCGACAGGGCAAGTTCACCCTTCCACTTT. Protein sequence: CASSATLDRASSPFHF. The gene calls are TRBV7-9 and TRBJ1-6; 7 bases align to TRBD1. Germline CDR1 SEHNR, CDR2 FQNEAQ (reference sequence). This CDR3 contains 16 residues.